Each of the 4 T cell receptor beta chains below was sequenced from the same sample in a study of T cell responses to AZD1222 COVID-19 vaccine. Libraries were prepared by immunoSEQ multiplex PCR; TCRdb keeps only in-frame clonotypes and omits some of them. The profile shows around 140,000 clones, roughly 93% of them singletons. The source was peripheral blood, collected 28 days after the second AZD1222 dose. These TCRs come from an adult who received the AZD1222 COVID-19 vaccine.

The CDR3 DNA is TGTGCCAGCAGTGACCAGTCCTACGAGCAGTACTTC. Translated: CASSDQSYEQYF. J is TRBJ2-7 and V is TRBV11-2; the D is unclear. V lost 6 bases to trimming and J lost 1 base, with 7 bases between them. Germline V gene data show CDR1 as SGHAT and CDR2 as FQNNGV. CDR3 size: 12 residues.

The rearrangement links TRBV6-5 to TRBJ1-4; D is perhaps TRBD1 (6 bases). Trimming shortened V by 8 bases and J by 2 bases, and 12 bases separated the two germline ends. The CDR3 consists of 14 residues. The V gene's germline CDR1 is MNHEY and CDR2 SVGAGI. This CDR3 is CASLDRFTNEKLFF. In DNA form, the CDR3 reads TGTGCCAGCCTAGACAGGTTCACTAATGAAAAACTGTTTTTT.

This chain uses TRBV7-2 with TRBJ2-7; no clear D. The CDR3 contains 12 residues. Trimming shortened V by 0 bases and J by 7 bases, and 7 bases separated the two germline ends. CDR1 is SGHTA and CDR2 is FQGNSA in the germline V gene. Written as DNA, the CDR3 is TGTGCCAGCAGCTTAGCGGTGGGAGAGCAGTACTTC. It codes for CASSLAVGEQYF.

The V gene is TRBV7-2, the J gene TRBJ2-1; no clear D. This CDR3 is 13 amino acids long. V lost 5 bases, J lost 9 bases, and 14 bases lay in between. Germline assignment: CDR1 SGHTA and CDR2 FQGNSA. CDR3 residues: CASSSSRATEQFF. In DNA form, the CDR3 reads TGTGCCAGCAGCAGTTCACGGGCCACTGAGCAGTTCTTC.